Here is one TCR beta chain with its context. This entry comes from a study of blood T cell repertoires in COVID-19. About the research overall: Sites across the United States, Italy and Spain contributed samples from acute and convalescent COVID-19. The cDNA or gDNA used as material had been derived from T cells, B-cell-depleted T cells, or PBMCs.

The germline CDR1 and CDR2 sequences are SGHTA and FQGTGA. Trimming took off 5 bases at V and 5 bases at J, with 18 bases between the two ends. The CDR3 spans 15 residues. Original processing methods: Scientists estimated how many nucleated cells there were by amplifying reference gene primers. The table came from immunoSEQ multiplex PCR; TCRdb's copy has only in-frame clones and leaves some out. V, J and clone size are those of that table, while D and trimming were read from the DNA. Of some 66,000 clones in the sample, around 90% were seen once. Sequences were obtained from peripheral blood. This chain connects TRBV7-3 to TRBJ1-1, with D possibly being TRBD1 (5 bases). The sequence came from a human donor in a cohort sampled during active COVID-19. DNA for the CDR3: TGTGCCAGCAGCCCAAGGCCGGGCAAGGGGACTGAAGCTTTCTTT. This encodes CASSPRPGKGTEAFF.